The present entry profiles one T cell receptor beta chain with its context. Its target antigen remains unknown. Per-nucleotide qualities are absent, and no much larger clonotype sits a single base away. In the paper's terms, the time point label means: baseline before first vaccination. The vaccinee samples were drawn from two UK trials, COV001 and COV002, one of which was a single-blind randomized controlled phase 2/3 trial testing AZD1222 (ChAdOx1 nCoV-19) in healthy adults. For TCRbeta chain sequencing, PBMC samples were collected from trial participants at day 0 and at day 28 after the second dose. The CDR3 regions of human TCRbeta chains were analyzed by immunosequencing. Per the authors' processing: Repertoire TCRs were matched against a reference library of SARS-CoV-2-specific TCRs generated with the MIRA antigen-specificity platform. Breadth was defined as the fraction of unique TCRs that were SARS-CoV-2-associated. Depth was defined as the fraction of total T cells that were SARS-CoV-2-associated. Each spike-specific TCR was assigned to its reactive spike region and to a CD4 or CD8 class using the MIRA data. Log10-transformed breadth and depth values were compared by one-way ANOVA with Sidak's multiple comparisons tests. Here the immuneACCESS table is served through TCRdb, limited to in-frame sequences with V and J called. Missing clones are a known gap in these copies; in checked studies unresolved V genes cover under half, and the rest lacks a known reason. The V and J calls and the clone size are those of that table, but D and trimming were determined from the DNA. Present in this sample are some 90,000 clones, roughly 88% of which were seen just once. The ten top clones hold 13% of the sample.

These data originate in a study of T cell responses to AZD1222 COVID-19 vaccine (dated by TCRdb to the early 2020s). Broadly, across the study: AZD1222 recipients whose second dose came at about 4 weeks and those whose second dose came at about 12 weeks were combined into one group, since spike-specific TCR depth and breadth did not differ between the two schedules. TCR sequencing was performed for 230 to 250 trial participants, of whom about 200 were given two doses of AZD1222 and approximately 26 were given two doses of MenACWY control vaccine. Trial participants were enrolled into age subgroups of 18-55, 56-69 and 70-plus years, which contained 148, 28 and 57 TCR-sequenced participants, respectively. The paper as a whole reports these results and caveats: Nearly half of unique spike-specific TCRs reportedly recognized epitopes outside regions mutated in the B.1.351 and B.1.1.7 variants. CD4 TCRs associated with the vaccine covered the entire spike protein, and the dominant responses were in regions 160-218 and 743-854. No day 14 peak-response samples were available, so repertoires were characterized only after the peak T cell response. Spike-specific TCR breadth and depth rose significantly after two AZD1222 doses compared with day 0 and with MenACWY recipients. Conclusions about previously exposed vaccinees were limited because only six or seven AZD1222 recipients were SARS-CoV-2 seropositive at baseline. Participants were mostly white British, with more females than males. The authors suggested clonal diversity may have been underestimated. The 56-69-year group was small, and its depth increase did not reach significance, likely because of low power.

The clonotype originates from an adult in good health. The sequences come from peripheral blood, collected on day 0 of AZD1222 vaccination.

Here is the DNA: TGTGCCAGCACCCTGGGGAGGAACACTGAAGCTTTCTTT. The resulting protein is CASTLGRNTEAFF. This sequence uses TRBV5-4 and TRBJ1-1, with the D gene not confidently named. The CDR3 spans 13 residues, from the cysteine through the phenylalanine. The read is trimmed to its CDR3 DNA, 39 bases read in frame from base 1. Via the germline V gene (reference sequence), CDR1 is SGHNT and CDR2 YYREEE. V lost 6 bases and J lost 1 base; the stretch between them is 10 bases long.